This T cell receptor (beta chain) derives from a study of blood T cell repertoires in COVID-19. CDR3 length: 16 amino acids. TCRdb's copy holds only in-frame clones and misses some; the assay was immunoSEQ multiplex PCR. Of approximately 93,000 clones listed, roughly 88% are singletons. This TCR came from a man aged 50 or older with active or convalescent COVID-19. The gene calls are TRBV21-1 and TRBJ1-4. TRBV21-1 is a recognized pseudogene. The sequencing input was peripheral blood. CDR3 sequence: CASSKALGSGGEKLFF. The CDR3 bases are TGTGCCAGCAGCAAAGCGCTTGGGTCGGGGGGCGAAAAACTGTTTTTT.